Included here is one T cell receptor beta chain sequence, with context. Antigen unknown. Primers for the PCR totalled 60 Vbeta and 13 Jbeta. Using immunoSEQ multiplex PCR, the repertoire was profiled, and TCRdb retains in-frame clones only, with some absent. The sample gives 150,000 to 200,000 clones, around 80% of which show up once; around 6.5% is in the top ten. The data derive from a study of cytomegalovirus exposure and HLA in healthy donors. Study outcomes and limitations: Per published accounts, TCR beta sequences correctly predicted the HLA-A and HLA-B alleles of most subjects. A later analysis reportedly found fewer N-insertions in an Asian-associated ancestry cluster than the approximately 670-donor mean. Later analysis placed DRB1 highest and HLA-C lowest in TCR association rates, which differed by HLA locus.

This CDR3 spans 12 amino acids. V lost 5 bases to trimming and J lost 6 bases; unmatched junction nucleotides: 4. The germline V gene encodes CDR1 SGHAT and CDR2 FQNNGV. The sequenced material came from PBMCs. The chain recombines TRBV11-2 with TRBJ2-7; TRBD2 agrees at 7 bases. This clonotype was sampled from a male donor in good health and CMV-seropositive. CDR3 sequence: CASSRVAGEQYF. CDR3 bases: TGTGCCAGCAGCCGCGTAGCGGGCGAGCAGTACTTC.